Detailed here is one T cell receptor (beta chain). The sample belongs to a study of T cell changes during pregnancy in multiple sclerosis. Clones were read by immunoSEQ multiplex PCR, and TCRdb kept only the in-frame ones, dropping some. The table shows tens of thousands of clones, with about 92% occurring only once. The clonotype comes from a female donor with multiple sclerosis, enrolled in a pregnancy study. The source was peripheral blood, collected in the second trimester of pregnancy.

CDR3 coding DNA: TGTGCCAGCAGTTTAGCGGGAGGGATTGGAAATGAGCAGTTCTTC. Residues: CASSLAGGIGNEQFF. This rearrangement joins TRBV6-6 to TRBJ2-1, with 11 bases identical to TRBD2. Germline V CDR1 and CDR2: MNHNY, SVGAGI (reference sequence). The CDR3 is 15 amino acids. With V trimmed by 4 bases and J by 7 bases, 6 bases remained unmatched.